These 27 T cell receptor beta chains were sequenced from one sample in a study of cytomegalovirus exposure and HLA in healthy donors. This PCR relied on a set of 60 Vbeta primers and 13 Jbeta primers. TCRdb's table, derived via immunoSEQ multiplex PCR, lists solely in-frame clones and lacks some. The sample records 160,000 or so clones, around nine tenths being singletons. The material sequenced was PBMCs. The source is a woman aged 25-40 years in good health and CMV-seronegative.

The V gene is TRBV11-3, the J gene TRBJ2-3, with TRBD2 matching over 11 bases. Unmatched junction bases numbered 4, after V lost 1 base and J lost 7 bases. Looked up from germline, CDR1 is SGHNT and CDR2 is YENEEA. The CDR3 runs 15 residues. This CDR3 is CASSLVLAGGNTQYF. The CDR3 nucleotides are TGTGCCAGCAGCTTAGTGCTAGCGGGGGGTAATACGCAGTATTTT.

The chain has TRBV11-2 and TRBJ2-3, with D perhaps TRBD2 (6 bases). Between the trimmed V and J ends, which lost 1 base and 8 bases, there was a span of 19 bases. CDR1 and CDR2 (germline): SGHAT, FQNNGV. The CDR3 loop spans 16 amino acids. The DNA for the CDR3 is TGTGCCAGCAGCTTAGCTTACGGGGACTTAACCGTTACGCAGTATTTT. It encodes CASSLAYGDLTVTQYF.

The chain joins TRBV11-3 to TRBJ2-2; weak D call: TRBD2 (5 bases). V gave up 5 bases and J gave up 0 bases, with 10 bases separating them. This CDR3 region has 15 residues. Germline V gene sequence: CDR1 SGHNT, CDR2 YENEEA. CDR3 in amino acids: CASSPRSANTGELFF. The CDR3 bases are TGTGCCAGCAGCCCCCGTAGCGCGAACACCGGGGAGCTGTTTTTT.

The CDR3 protein is CASRPLDSLTGELFF. CDR3 DNA: TGTGCCAGCAGACCCCTGGACAGCCTCACCGGGGAGCTGTTTTTT. The rearrangement uses TRBV11-2 and TRBJ2-2; possible D gene TRBD1, 6 bases. Trimming removed 6 bases from V and 4 bases from J, with 15 bases in between. The V gene's germline CDR1 is SGHAT and CDR2 FQNNGV. The length of the CDR3 is 15 residues. Combining the CDR3 with reference TRBV11-2 and TRBJ2-2 gives the whole variable domain EAGVAQSPRYKIIEKRQSVAFWCNPISGHATLYWYQQILGQGPKLLIQFQNNGVVDDSQLPKDRFSAERLKGVDSTLKIQPAKLEDSAVYLCASRPLDSLTGELFFGEGSRLTVL.

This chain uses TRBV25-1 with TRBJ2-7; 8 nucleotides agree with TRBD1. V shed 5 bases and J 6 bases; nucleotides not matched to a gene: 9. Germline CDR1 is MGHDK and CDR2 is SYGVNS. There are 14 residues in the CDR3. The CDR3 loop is CASSRRQGLSEQYF. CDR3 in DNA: TGTGCCAGCAGTCGAAGACAGGGGTTAAGCGAGCAGTACTTC.

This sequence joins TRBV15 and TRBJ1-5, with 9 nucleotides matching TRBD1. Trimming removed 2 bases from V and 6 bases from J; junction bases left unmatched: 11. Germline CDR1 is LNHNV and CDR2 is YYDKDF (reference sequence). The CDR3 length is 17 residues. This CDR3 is CATSRPNLGQGTQPQHF. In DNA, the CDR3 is TGTGCCACCAGCAGACCAAACCTTGGACAGGGGACTCAGCCCCAGCATTTT.

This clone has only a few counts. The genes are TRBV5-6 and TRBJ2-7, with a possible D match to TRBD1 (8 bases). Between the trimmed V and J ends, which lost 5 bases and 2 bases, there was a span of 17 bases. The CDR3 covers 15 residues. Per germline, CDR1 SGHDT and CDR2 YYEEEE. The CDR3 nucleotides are TGTGCCAGCAGTAGGGGAGGGACAGGCCCCTACGAGCAGTACTTC. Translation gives CASSRGGTGPYEQYF.

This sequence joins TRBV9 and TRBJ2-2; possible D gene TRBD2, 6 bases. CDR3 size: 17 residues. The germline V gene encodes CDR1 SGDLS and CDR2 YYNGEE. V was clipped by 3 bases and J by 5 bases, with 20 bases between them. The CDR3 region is CASSAPRAGPGTGELFF. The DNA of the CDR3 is TGTGCCAGCAGCGCCCCCCGGGCGGGGCCGGGGACCGGGGAGCTGTTTTTT.

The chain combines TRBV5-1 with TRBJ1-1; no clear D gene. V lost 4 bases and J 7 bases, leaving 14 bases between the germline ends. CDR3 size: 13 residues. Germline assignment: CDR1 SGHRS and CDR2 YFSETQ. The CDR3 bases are TGCGCCAGCAGCCGTGGAGAGGGAGGTGAAGCTTTCTTT. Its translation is CASSRGEGGEAFF. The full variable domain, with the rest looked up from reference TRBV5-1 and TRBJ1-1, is KAGVTQTPRYLIKTRGQQVTLSCSPISGHRSVSWYQQTPGQGLQFLFEYFSETQRNKGNFPGRFSGRQFSNSRSEMNVSTLELGDSALYLCASSRGEGGEAFFGQGTRLTVV.

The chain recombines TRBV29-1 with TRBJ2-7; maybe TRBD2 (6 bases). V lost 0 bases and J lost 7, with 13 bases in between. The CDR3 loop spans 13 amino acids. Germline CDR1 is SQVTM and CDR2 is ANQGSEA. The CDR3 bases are TGCAGCGTTGAAGAGGTGGGAGGAGGGGAGCAGTACTTC. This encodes CSVEEVGGGEQYF.

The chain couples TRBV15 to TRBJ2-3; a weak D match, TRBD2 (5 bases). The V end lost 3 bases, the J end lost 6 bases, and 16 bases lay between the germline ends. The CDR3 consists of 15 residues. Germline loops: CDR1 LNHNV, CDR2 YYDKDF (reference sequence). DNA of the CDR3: TGTGCCACCAGCAGTGCGAGGGAGTATGTGGATACGCAGTATTTT. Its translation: CATSSAREYVDTQYF.

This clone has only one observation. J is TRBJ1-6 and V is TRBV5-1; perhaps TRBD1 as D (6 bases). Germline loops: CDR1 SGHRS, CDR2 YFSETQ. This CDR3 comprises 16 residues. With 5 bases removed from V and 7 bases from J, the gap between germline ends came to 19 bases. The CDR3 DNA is TGCGCCAGCAGTTCCCAGTTGAGGGGGAAAAATTCACCCCTCCACTTT. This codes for CASSSQLRGKNSPLHF.

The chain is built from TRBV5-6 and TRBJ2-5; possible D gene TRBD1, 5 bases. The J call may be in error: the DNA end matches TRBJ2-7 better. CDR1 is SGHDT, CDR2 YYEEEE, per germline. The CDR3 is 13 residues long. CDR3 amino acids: CASSFNRNHEQYF. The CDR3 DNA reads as TGTGCCAGCAGCTTTAACAGGAACCACGAGCAGTACTTC.

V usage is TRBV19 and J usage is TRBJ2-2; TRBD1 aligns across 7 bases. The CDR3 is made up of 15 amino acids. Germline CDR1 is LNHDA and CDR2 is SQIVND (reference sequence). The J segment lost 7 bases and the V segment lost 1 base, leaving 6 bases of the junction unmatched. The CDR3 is CASSIGRRQGGELFF. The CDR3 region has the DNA TGTGCCAGTAGTATAGGCCGTCGACAGGGCGGGGAGCTGTTTTTT.

The CDR3, as DNA: TGTGCCATCAGTAGACAGGGGGCGAACACTGAAGCTTTCTTT. Its translation: CAISRQGANTEAFF. The chain employs TRBV10-3 and TRBJ1-1; the match to TRBD1 covers 10 bases. Germline values: CDR1 ENHRY, CDR2 SYGVKD. There are 14 residues in the CDR3. Germline trimming cut 5 bases from V and 1 base from J; bases unmatched to any gene: 1.

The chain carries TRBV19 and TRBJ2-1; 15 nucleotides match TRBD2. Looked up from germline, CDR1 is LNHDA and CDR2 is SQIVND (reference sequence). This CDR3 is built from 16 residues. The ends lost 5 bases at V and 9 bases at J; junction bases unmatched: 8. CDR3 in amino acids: CASSPGLAGGPGEQFF. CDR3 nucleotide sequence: TGTGCCAGTAGTCCCGGACTAGCGGGAGGGCCGGGTGAGCAGTTCTTC.

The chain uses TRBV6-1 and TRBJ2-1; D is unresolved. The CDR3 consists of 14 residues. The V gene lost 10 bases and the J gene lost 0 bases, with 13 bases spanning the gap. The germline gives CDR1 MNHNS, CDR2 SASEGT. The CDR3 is CAIQAFSSYNEQFF. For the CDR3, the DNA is TGTGCCATCCAGGCTTTTAGCTCCTACAATGAGCAGTTCTTC.

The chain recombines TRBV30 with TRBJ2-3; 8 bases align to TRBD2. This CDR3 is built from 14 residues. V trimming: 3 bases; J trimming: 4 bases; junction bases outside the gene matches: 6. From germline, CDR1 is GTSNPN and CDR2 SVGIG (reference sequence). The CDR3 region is CAWSVSGTADTQYF. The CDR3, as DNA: TGTGCCTGGAGCGTTAGCGGGACCGCAGATACGCAGTATTTT.

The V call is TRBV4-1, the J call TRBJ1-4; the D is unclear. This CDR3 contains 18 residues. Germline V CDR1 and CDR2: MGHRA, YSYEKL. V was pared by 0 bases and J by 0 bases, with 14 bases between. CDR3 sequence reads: CASSQEGEGGATNEKLFF. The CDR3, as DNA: TGCGCCAGCAGCCAAGAGGGCGAGGGTGGGGCAACTAATGAAAAACTGTTTTTT.

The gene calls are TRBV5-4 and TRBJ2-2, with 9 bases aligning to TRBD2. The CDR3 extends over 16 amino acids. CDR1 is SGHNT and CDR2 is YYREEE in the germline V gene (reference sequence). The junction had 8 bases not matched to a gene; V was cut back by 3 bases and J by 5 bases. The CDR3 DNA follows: TGTGCCAGCAGCTCCGCAGGGGCGGGAGGGACCGGGGAGCTGTTTTTT. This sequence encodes CASSSAGAGGTGELFF.

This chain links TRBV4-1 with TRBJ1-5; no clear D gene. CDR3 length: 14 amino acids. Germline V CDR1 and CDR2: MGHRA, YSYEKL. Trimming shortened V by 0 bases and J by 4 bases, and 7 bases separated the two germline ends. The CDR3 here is CASSQDRFNQPQHF. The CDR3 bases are TGCGCCAGCAGCCAAGATAGATTTAATCAGCCCCAGCATTTT.

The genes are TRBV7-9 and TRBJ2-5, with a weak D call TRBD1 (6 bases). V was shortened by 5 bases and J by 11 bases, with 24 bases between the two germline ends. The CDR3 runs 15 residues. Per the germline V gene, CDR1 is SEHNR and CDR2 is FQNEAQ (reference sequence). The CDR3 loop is CASSPGQNYLRAQYF. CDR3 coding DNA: TGTGCCAGCAGCCCAGGACAGAACTATCTACGAGCGCAGTACTTC.

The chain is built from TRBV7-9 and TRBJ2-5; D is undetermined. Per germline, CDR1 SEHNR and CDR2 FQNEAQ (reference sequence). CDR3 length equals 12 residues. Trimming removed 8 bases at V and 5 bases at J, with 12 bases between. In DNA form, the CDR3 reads TGTGCCAGCGCGTCTCTATCGGAGACCCAGTACTTC. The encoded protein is CASASLSETQYF.

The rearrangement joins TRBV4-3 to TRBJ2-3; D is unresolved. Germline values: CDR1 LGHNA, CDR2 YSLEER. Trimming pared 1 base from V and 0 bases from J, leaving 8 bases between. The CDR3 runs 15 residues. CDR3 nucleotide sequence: TGCGCCAGCAGCCAAGGGCTTCCGAGCACAGATACGCAGTATTTT. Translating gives CASSQGLPSTDTQYF.

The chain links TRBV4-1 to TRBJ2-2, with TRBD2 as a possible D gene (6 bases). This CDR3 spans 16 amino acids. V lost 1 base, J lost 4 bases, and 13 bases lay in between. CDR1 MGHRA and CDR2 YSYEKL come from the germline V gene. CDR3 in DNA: TGCGCCAGCAGCCAAGGTCGACTAGTCCCCACCGGGGAGCTGTTTTTT. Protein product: CASSQGRLVPTGELFF.

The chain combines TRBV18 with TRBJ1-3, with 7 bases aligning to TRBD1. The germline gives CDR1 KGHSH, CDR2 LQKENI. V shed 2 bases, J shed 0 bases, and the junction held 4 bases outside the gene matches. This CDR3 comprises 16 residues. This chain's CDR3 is CASSPTGTASGNTIYF. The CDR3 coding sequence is TGTGCCAGCTCACCAACAGGGACAGCCTCTGGAAACACCATATATTTT.

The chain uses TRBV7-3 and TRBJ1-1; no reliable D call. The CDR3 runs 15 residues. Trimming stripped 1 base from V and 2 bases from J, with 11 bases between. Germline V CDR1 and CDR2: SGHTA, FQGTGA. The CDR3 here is CASSLIVAVNTEAFF. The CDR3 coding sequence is TGTGCCAGCAGCTTAATCGTGGCAGTTAACACTGAAGCTTTCTTT.